The next 21 T cell receptor beta chains were all read from a single sample in a study of T-cell reconstitution after alpha-beta-depleted transplantation in children. Unique molecular identifiers were incorporated when the TCRbeta library was constructed. A single record per CDR3 protein comes from TCRdb applying MiXCR to the PCR reads. The sample yields a few hundred thousand distinct CDR3 sequences, 10% to 15% seen once. The sample here was PBMCs, taken from the stem cell graft. Receptor source: a human donor who donated a stem cell graft to a child with Fanconi anemia.

This clonotype was seen repeatedly, ten times or more. V and J are TRBV11-2 and TRBJ2-3; D not resolved. There are 13 residues in the CDR3. Trimming removed 5 bases at V and 9 bases at J, with 15 bases between. Per germline, CDR1 SGHAT and CDR2 FQNNGV. Written as DNA, the CDR3 is TGTGCCAGCAGCCTCGAACCAGCCTACACGCAGTATTTT. Translation gives CASSLEPAYTQYF.

This clonotype was recorded a few times. The rearrangement uses TRBV4-3 and TRBJ2-2; 7 nucleotides agree with TRBD2. The CDR3 spans 16 residues. V shed 2 bases and J 3 bases; nucleotides not matched to a gene: 6. Germline loops: CDR1 LGHNA, CDR2 YSLEER. The CDR3 DNA is TGCGCCAGCAGCCAATCGGCTAGCGGATACACCGGGGAGCTGTTTTTT. Encoded protein: CASSQSASGYTGELFF.

This clonotype showed up just once. The chain carries TRBV5-6 and TRBJ2-3, with 7 bases fitting TRBD2. The CDR3 is 15 amino acids. Germline CDR1 SGHDT, CDR2 YYEEEE. V lost 2 bases to trimming and J lost 4 bases; unmatched junction nucleotides: 7. CDR3 residues: CASSFGSGSSDTQYF. The CDR3 nucleotides read TGTGCCAGCAGCTTCGGTAGCGGGTCGTCAGATACGCAGTATTTT.

V gene TRBV20-1 combines with J gene TRBJ1-2; TRBD1 is a possible D gene (5 bases). CDR1 is DFQATT, CDR2 SNEGSKA, per germline (reference sequence). Between the trimmed V and J ends, which lost 3 bases and 2 bases, there was a span of 16 bases. There are 15 residues in the CDR3. The CDR3 coding sequence is TGCAGTGCTAGTATGGGACCGATTGAAAACTATGGCTACACCTTC. It yields the protein CSASMGPIENYGYTF.

This clonotype was counted a few times. V usage is TRBV7-9 and J usage is TRBJ2-3; TRBD2 might be the D (7 bases). CDR1 and CDR2 from the germline V gene are SEHNR and FQNEAQ (reference sequence). V dropped 1 base and J dropped 5 bases, with 13 bases sitting between them. This CDR3 contains 15 residues. The CDR3 protein is CASSLVGGAQDTQYF. In DNA form, the CDR3 reads TGTGCCAGCAGCTTAGTAGGGGGGGCGCAAGATACGCAGTATTTT.

This clonotype was detected many times. In DNA form, the CDR3 reads TGTGCCAGCAGGGGACAGGGCGCACCCACCTCCGCCTACGAGCAGTACGTC. Protein product: CASRGQGAPTSAYEQYV. The chain is built from TRBV6-2 or TRBV6-3 and TRBJ2-7; 9 nucleotides match TRBD1. This CDR3 has 17 residues. V dropped 6 bases and J dropped 2; count of bases not matched to a gene: 14. The germline V gene has CDR1 MNHEY and CDR2 SVGEGT.

V usage is TRBV7-9 and J usage is TRBJ1-1; the D is unclear. Per the germline V gene, CDR1 is SEHNR and CDR2 is FQNEAQ (reference sequence). The germline V and J ends were trimmed by 5 bases and 11 bases, with 18 bases remaining between them. CDR3 length: 13 amino acids. CDR3 residues: CASSPQAREVAFF. The CDR3, as DNA: TGTGCCAGCAGCCCCCAGGCCCGGGAGGTGGCTTTCTTT. The entire variable domain, with the rest obtained from reference TRBV7-9 and TRBJ1-1, is as follows: DTGVSQNPRHKITKRGQNVTFRCDPISEHNRLYWYRQTLGQGPEFLTYFQNEAQLEKSRLLSDRFSAERPKGSFSTLEIQRTEQGDSAMYLCASSPQAREVAFFGQGTRLTVV.

For this clonotype: A much larger clone is a single base away; this may be a read error. J is TRBJ1-5 and V is TRBV12-3 or TRBV12-4, with D uncertain. This CDR3 region has 13 residues. The CDR3 protein is CGSTRGFNQPQHF. The CDR3 DNA is TGTGGCAGCACCCGAGGGTTCAATCAGCCCCAGCATTTT.

This clonotype was recorded a few times. This sequence joins TRBV29-1 and TRBJ2-2; 9 bases agree with TRBD2. After removal of 6 bases from V and 2 bases from J, the junction contained 4 bases not matched to a gene. This CDR3 has 14 residues. Germline V gene data show CDR1 as SQVTM and CDR2 as ANQGSEA. The DNA for the CDR3 is TGCAGCGTAAGCGGGGGGATAAACACCGGGGAGCTGTTTTTT. This sequence encodes CSVSGGINTGELFF.

This clonotype was seen a few times. This rearrangement joins TRBV7-2 to TRBJ2-5; the D gene is possibly TRBD2 (6 bases). Per germline, CDR1 SGHTA and CDR2 FQGNSA. V lost 4 bases, J lost 7 bases, and 16 bases lay in between. The CDR3 has 14 amino acids. In DNA, the CDR3 is TGTGCCAGCAGCTCCCTTAGACTAGACGGGACCCAGTACTTC. This gives the protein CASSSLRLDGTQYF.

A few counts support this clonotype. The chain carries TRBV2 and TRBJ2-2; D tentatively reads TRBD1 or TRBD2 (5 bases each). Germline V gene lookup returns CDR1 SNHLY and CDR2 FYNNEI. CDR3 length: 15 residues. V lost 5 bases to trimming and J lost 6 bases, with 16 bases between them. The CDR3 DNA reads as TGTGCCAGCAGTAGAAGCCAAAGGGGAGCCGGGGAGCTGTTTTTT. It encodes CASSRSQRGAGELFF.

This clonotype was seen many times. CDR3 amino acids: CASRPGRDRVTEAFF. CDR3 nucleotides: TGTGCCAGCAGGCCTGGCCGGGACAGGGTTACTGAAGCTTTCTTT. V and J are TRBV28 and TRBJ1-1; 9 bases match TRBD1. Germline trimming cut 6 bases from V and 5 bases from J; bases unmatched to any gene: 10. The CDR3 sequence is 15 residues long. Germline CDR1 is MDHEN and CDR2 is SYDVKM.

J is TRBJ1-1 and V is TRBV29-1; 9 bases agree with TRBD1. The V and J ends lost 4 bases and 7 bases, in that order; junction bases with no gene match: 4. Germline values: CDR1 SQVTM, CDR2 ANQGSEA. The CDR3 has 12 amino acids. CDR3 coding DNA: TGCAGCGTTGCTATGGGACAGGGTGAAGCTTTCTTT. Encoded protein: CSVAMGQGEAFF.

The chain is built from TRBV28 and TRBJ2-7; D may be TRBD1 (5 bases). The CDR3 has 14 amino acids. The germline V gene has CDR1 MDHEN and CDR2 SYDVKM. V was clipped by 5 bases and J by 0 bases, with 11 bases between them. The CDR3 protein is CASSRSGISYEQYV. CDR3 nucleotides: TGTGCCAGCAGTCGATCAGGGATCTCCTACGAGCAGTACGTC.

This clonotype occurred many times. V is TRBV12-3 or TRBV12-4 and J is TRBJ2-5; possibly TRBD1 for D (5 bases). This CDR3 is built from 10 residues. V gave up 10 bases and J gave up 5 bases, with 8 bases separating them. This CDR3 is CATGRETQYF. The CDR3 coding sequence is TGTGCCACAGGGCGGGAGACCCAGTACTTC.

This chain joins TRBV2 and TRBJ2-1; D remains unclear. CDR1 and CDR2 from the germline V gene are SNHLY and FYNNEI. V was trimmed by 4 bases and J by 1 base, leaving 8 bases between them. The CDR3 length is 14 residues. This CDR3 reads CASSAVGSYNEQFF. CDR3 sequence (DNA): TGTGCCAGCAGTGCTGTAGGATCCTACAATGAGCAGTTCTTC.

V usage is TRBV5-1 and J usage is TRBJ2-2; TRBD2 is a possible D gene (6 bases). V was clipped by 5 bases and J by 7 bases, with 9 bases between them. Germline CDR1 and CDR2: SGHRS and YFSETQ. The CDR3 spans 12 residues. Here the CDR3 reads CASRMGGGELFF. The CDR3 bases are TGCGCCAGCAGAATGGGAGGCGGGGAGCTGTTTTTT.

A word on this clonotype: The CDR3 ends on some other residue instead of the conserved phenylalanine or tryptophan, so this is likely a read error. J is TRBJ1-1 and V is TRBV4-3; D is unresolved. The germline V gene has CDR1 LGHNA and CDR2 YSLEER. CDR3 length: 15 residues. V was shortened by 0 bases and J by 5 bases, with 13 bases between the two germline ends. The CDR3 nucleotides read TGCGCCAGCAGCCAAGAAGACGGAGGGAGGACTGAAGCTTTCTCT. Translating gives CASSQEDGGRTEAFS.

The chain links TRBV6-5 to TRBJ1-4; possible D gene TRBD1, 6 bases. Germline assignment: CDR1 MNHEY and CDR2 SVGAGI. The CDR3 consists of 14 residues. Trimming took off 2 bases at V and 8 bases at J, with 12 bases between the two ends. The CDR3 DNA is TGTGCCAGCAGTTACAGGGGGGGCGACGAAAAACTGTTTTTT. This gives the protein CASSYRGGDEKLFF.

In this sample, this clonotype turned up a few times. The V and J genes are TRBV12-3 or TRBV12-4 and TRBJ2-3; no clear D gene. Trimming took 1 base from V and 6 from J, leaving 11 bases between them. This CDR3 spans 14 amino acids. The CDR3 coding sequence is TGTGCCAGCAGTTTAGGCTGGCGCAGGGATACGCAGTATTTT. It codes for CASSLGWRRDTQYF.

This clonotype was counted between two and nine times. The chain joins TRBV7-9 to TRBJ1-2, with D tentatively TRBD1 (5 bases). The CDR3 is 11 amino acids. Germline V gene lookup returns CDR1 SEHNR and CDR2 FQNEAQ (reference sequence). V was cut by 5 bases and J by 10 bases, with 11 bases left in between. CDR3 loop: CASSPTDNYTF. In DNA, the CDR3 is TGTGCCAGCAGCCCGACGGACAACTACACCTTC.